The entry below gives a single T cell receptor (beta chain) sequence along with its context. Per the original methods: Nucleated cell number was recorded as an estimate derived from reference gene primer amplification. The protocol was immunoSEQ multiplex PCR, while the TCRdb copy is restricted to in-frame clones and leaves out a portion. D and trimming come from the DNA, and the V and J calls and clone size come from that table. The sample yields approximately 200,000 clones, roughly nine tenths seen once. The CDR3 consists of 14 residues. Trimming removed 5 bases at V and 2 bases at J, with 9 bases between. Germline loops: CDR1 SGHTA, CDR2 FQGNSA. These data come from a study of blood T cell repertoires in COVID-19. Study at large: COVID-19 samples from acute and convalescent phases originated in the United States, Italy and Spain. T cells, B-cell-depleted T cells, or PBMCs provided the cDNA or gDNA that served as material.

This sequence joins TRBV7-2 and TRBJ2-2; tentatively, D is TRBD2 (5 bases). Sequencing input: peripheral blood. This clonotype was obtained from a woman between 45 and 65 years old with acute or convalescent COVID-19. DNA for the CDR3: TGTGCCAGCAGCCGGGGAACCAACACCGGGGAGCTGTTTTTT. It specifies CASSRGTNTGELFF.